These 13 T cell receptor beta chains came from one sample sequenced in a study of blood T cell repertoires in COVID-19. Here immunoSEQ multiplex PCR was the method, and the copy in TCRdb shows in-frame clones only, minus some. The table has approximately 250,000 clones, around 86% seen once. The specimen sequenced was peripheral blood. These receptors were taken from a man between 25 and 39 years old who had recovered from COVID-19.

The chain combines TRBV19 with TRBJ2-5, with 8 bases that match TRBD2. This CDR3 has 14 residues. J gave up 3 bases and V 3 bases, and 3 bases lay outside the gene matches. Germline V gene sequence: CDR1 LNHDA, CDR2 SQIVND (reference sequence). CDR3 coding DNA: TGTGCCAGTAGTATGGTCGGGGGGGAAGAGACCCAGTACTTC. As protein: CASSMVGGEETQYF. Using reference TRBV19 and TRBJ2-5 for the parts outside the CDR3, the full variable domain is DGGITQSPKYLFRKEGQNVTLSCEQNLNHDAMYWYRQDPGQGLRLIYYSQIVNDFQKGDIAEGYSVSREKKESFPLTVTSAQKNPTAFYLCASSMVGGEETQYFGPGTRLLVL.

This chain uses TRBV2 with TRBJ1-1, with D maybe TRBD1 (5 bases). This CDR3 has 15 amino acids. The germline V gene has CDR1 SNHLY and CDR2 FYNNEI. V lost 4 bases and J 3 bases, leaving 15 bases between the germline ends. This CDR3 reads CASSVLAGGDTEAFF. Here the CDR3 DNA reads TGTGCCAGCAGTGTTTTGGCAGGAGGGGACACTGAAGCTTTCTTT.

CDR3 in amino acids: CASSLGTDEQYF. In nucleotides, the CDR3 is TGTGCCAGCAGCCTCGGGACAGACGAGCAGTACTTC. The V and J genes are TRBV7-9 and TRBJ2-7, with 7 bases aligning to TRBD1. Germline V gene data show CDR1 as SEHNR and CDR2 as FQNEAQ (reference sequence). V gave up 5 bases and J gave up 5 bases; unmatched junction bases: 3. This CDR3 comprises 12 residues.

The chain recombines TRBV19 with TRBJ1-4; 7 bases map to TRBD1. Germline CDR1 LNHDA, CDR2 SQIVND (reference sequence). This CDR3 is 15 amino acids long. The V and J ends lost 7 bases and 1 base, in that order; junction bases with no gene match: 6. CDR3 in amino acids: CASNDREETNEKLFF. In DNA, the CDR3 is TGTGCCAGTAACGACAGGGAAGAAACTAATGAAAAACTGTTTTTT.

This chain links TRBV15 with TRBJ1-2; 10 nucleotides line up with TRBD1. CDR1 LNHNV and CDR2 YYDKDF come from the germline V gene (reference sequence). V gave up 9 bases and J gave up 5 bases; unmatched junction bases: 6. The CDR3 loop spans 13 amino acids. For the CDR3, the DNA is TGTGCCACTTCGGGACAGGGGTATTATGGCTACACCTTC. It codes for CATSGQGYYGYTF.

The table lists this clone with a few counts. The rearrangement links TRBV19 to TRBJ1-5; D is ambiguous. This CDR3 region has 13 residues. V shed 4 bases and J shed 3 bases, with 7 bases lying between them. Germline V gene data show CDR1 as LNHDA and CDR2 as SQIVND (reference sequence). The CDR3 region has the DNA TGTGCCAGTAGTAGCCACTTCAATCAGCCCCAGCATTTT. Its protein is CASSSHFNQPQHF.

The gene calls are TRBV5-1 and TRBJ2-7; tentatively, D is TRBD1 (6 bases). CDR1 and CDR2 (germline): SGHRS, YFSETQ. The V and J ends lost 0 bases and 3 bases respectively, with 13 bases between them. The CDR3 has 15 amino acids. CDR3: CASSLDRTVDYEQYF. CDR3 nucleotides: TGCGCCAGCAGCTTGGATAGGACAGTGGACTACGAGCAGTACTTC.

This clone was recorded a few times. For the CDR3, the DNA is TGCGCCAGCAGCCCCGGACAGGGCGGGGGCAATCAGCCCCAGCATTTT. Its protein product is CASSPGQGGGNQPQHF. V is TRBV5-1 and J is TRBJ1-5, with 8 bases aligning to TRBD1. Germline V lookup: CDR1 SGHRS, CDR2 YFSETQ. This CDR3 spans 16 amino acids. V shed 4 bases, J shed 2 bases, and the junction held 8 bases outside the gene matches.

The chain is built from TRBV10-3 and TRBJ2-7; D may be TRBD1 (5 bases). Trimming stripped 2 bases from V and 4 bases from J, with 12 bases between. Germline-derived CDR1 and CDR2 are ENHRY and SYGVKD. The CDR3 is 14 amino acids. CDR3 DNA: TGTGCCATCAGTGAGGGGGCCTCGAGTTACGAGCAGTACTTC. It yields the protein CAISEGASSYEQYF.

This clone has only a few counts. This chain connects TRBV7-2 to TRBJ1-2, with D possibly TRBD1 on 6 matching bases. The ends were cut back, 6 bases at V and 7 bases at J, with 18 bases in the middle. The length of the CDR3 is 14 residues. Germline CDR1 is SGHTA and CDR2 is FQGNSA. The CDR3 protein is CASRRRTAVGGYTF. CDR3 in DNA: TGTGCCAGCAGACGCAGGACAGCCGTGGGTGGCTACACCTTC.

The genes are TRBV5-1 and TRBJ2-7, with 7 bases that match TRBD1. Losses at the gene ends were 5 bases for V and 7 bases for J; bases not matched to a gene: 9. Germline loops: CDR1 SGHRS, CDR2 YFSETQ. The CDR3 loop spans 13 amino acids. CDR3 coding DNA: TGCGCCAGCAGTTACGACAGGGTAGGAGAGCAGTACTTC. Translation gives CASSYDRVGEQYF.

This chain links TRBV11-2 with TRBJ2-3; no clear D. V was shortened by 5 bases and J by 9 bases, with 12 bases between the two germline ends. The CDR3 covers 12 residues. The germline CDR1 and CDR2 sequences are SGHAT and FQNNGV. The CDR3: CASSPSLGTQYF. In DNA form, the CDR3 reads TGTGCCAGCAGCCCTTCTCTGGGCACGCAGTATTTT.

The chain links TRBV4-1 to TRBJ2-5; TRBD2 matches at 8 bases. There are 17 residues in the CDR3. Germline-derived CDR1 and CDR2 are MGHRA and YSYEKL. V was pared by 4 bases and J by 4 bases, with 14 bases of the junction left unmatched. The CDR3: CASSPNQASGSGETQYF. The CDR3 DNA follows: TGCGCCAGCAGCCCCAACCAAGCTAGCGGGTCGGGAGAGACCCAGTACTTC.